Below, 16 T cell receptor beta chains from the same sample are listed, as sequenced in a study of Graves' ophthalmopathy and Graves' hyperthyroidism. RNA transcripts were the source from which TCR beta CDR3 regions were amplified. Second-round multiplex PCR came after first-round RT-PCR with HTBI primers. MiXCR, run by TCRdb on the multiplex PCR reads, gives a single entry per CDR3 protein. The sample carries some 750,000 distinct CDR3 sequences, roughly 41% recorded once. Sequencing input: peripheral blood. These TCRs come from an adult man with Graves' ophthalmopathy.

This clonotype was counted many times. The chain links TRBV5-8 to TRBJ2-5; the D gene is possibly TRBD1 (6 bases). The V gene's germline CDR1 is SGHTS and CDR2 YDEGEE. Trimming took 5 bases from V and 5 from J, leaving 16 bases between them. This CDR3 is 14 amino acids long. CDR3 coding DNA: TGTGCCAGCAGTACTAGGAACAGGGCCGAGACCCAGTACTTC. Protein product: CASSTRNRAETQYF.

This clonotype has a count of ten or more. The chain links TRBV10-3 to TRBJ2-5; 10 nucleotides line up with TRBD2. This CDR3 has 14 residues. CDR1 is ENHRY and CDR2 is SYGVKD in the germline V gene. J lost 2 bases, V lost 4 bases, and 1 base had no gene match. The CDR3 protein is CAISALAGQETQYF. The DNA of the CDR3 is TGTGCCATCAGTGCACTAGCGGGACAAGAGACCCAGTACTTC.

This clonotype was seen at least ten times. The rearrangement links TRBV12-3 or TRBV12-4 to TRBJ1-3, with D possibly TRBD1 on 6 matching bases. CDR3 length: 13 residues. V dropped 6 bases and J dropped 4 bases, with 10 bases sitting between them. The DNA for the CDR3 is TGTGCCAGCAGCCGCGGACAGGGAAACACCATATATTTT. It codes for CASSRGQGNTIYF.

CDR3 region: CASSFFSNIGQPQHF. The CDR3 DNA reads as TGTGCCAGCAGTTTTTTTTCGAATATAGGGCAGCCCCAGCATTTT. The chain recombines TRBV7-9 with TRBJ1-5; no reliable D call. CDR1 and CDR2 from the germline V gene are SEHNR and FQNEAQ (reference sequence). Trimming took off 6 bases at V and 7 bases at J, with 19 bases between the two ends. CDR3 length: 15 residues.

This clonotype has at least ten counts. The chain combines TRBV5-1 with TRBJ2-5; D possibly corresponds to TRBD2 (5 bases). The CDR3 contains 13 residues. Trimming stripped 5 bases from V and 4 bases from J, with 12 bases between. CDR1 and CDR2 from the germline V gene are SGHRS and YFSETQ. DNA of the CDR3: TGCGCCAGCAGTCTGATCGGGGTAGAGACCCAGTACTTC. Translating it yields CASSLIGVETQYF.

This clonotype was observed a handful of times. The gene calls are TRBV20-1 and TRBJ1-5; TRBD1 aligns across 7 bases. The CDR3 is made up of 14 amino acids. Germline-derived CDR1 and CDR2 are DFQATT and SNEGSKA (reference sequence). Germline trimming cut 6 bases from V and 8 bases from J; bases unmatched to any gene: 13. As DNA, the CDR3 is TGCAGTGCCGATGAAGAGGGGACAGTTAAGCCCCAGCATTTT. Residues: CSADEEGTVKPQHF.

The gene calls are TRBV15 and TRBJ2-3; perhaps TRBD1 as D (6 bases). The CDR3 is 14 amino acids. V gave up 7 bases and J gave up 0 bases, with 11 bases separating them. Germline CDR1 is LNHNV and CDR2 is YYDKDF (reference sequence). The DNA for the CDR3 is TGTGCCACCAACCAGGGGCTAAGCACAGATACGCAGTATTTT. Protein sequence: CATNQGLSTDTQYF.

The CDR3 nucleotides are TGCGCCAGCAGCTTGATGCCGGGGGCGGTTGGCTACACCTTC. It specifies CASSLMPGAVGYTF. V usage is TRBV5-1 and J usage is TRBJ1-2; TRBD1 might be the D (6 bases). Germline-derived CDR1 and CDR2 are SGHRS and YFSETQ. This CDR3 spans 14 amino acids. V was shortened by 1 base and J by 7 bases, with 14 bases between the two germline ends.

As regards this clonotype: A read error may explain this, as a much larger clone is one base away. This chain connects TRBV19 to TRBJ1-5; no clear D. Trimming left V 4 bases short and J 9 bases short, with 13 bases between. Germline V lookup: CDR1 LNHDA, CDR2 SQIVND (reference sequence). The CDR3 runs to 13 residues. CDR3 DNA: TGTGCCAGTAGTACCGCGACGGATCGGCCCCAGCATTTT. Protein sequence: CASSTATDRPQHF.

A word on this clonotype: Germline and junction disagree at one end, which may indicate a read error. The gene calls are TRBV15 and TRBJ1-6; no definite D call. The CDR3 loop spans 15 amino acids. Germline V gives CDR1 LNHNV, CDR2 YYDKDF (reference sequence). CDR3 region: CASSQGTRTNSPLHF. CDR3 bases: TGTGCCAGCAGCCAAGGTACGCGGACGAATTCACCCCTCCACTTT.

In its sample, this clonotype was seen a few times. The CDR3 nucleotides read TGTGCCAGTAGTGAAAGGGACGGAACCTCCTACGAGCAGTACTTC. It yields the protein CASSERDGTSYEQYF. The chain employs TRBV19 and TRBJ2-7; D is tentatively TRBD1 or TRBD2 (5 bases each). Germline V gene sequence: CDR1 LNHDA, CDR2 SQIVND (reference sequence). Deletions cut 5 bases from V and 0 bases from J, with 14 bases between. The CDR3 is made up of 15 amino acids.

The table lists this clonotype with a few counts. The genes are TRBV7-9 and TRBJ2-5, with D tentatively TRBD1 or TRBD2 (6 bases each). Looked up from germline, CDR1 is SEHNR and CDR2 is FQNEAQ (reference sequence). Trimming removed 6 bases from V and 2 bases from J, with 19 bases in between. The CDR3 covers 16 residues. The CDR3, as DNA: TGTGCCAGCAGTAGGGGGGCGACCTCACCTCAAGAGACCCAGTACTTC. Amino acids: CASSRGATSPQETQYF.

The chain carries TRBV10-3 and TRBJ1-2; 7 bases agree with TRBD1. This CDR3 is built from 13 residues. From germline, CDR1 is ENHRY and CDR2 SYGVKD. The junction had 8 bases not matched to a gene; V was cut back by 10 bases and J by 3 bases. The CDR3 is CATRSTGHYGYTF. The CDR3 nucleotides are TGTGCCACCCGCTCGACAGGGCACTATGGCTACACCTTC.

The CDR3 reads CASSRGDRVNTEAFF. CDR3 nucleotide sequence: TGTGCCAGCAGCCGTGGGGACAGGGTGAACACTGAAGCTTTCTTT. The chain combines TRBV24-1 with TRBJ1-1; the match to TRBD1 covers 9 bases. CDR3 size: 15 residues. The J segment lost 0 bases and the V segment lost 11 bases, leaving 9 bases of the junction unmatched. Germline loops: CDR1 KGHDR, CDR2 SFDVKD.

This chain uses TRBV20-1 with TRBJ1-1, with 8 bases matching TRBD1. V shed 5 bases and J 6 bases; nucleotides not matched to a gene: 5. CDR1 is DFQATT and CDR2 is SNEGSKA in the germline V gene (reference sequence). This CDR3 is 12 amino acids long. In DNA, the CDR3 is TGCAGTGCTGACAGGGGCACTGCTGAAGCTTTCTTT. Encoded protein: CSADRGTAEAFF.

This clonotype was recorded a few times. The V call is TRBV19, the J call TRBJ1-1, with D possibly being TRBD1 (6 bases). CDR1 is LNHDA and CDR2 is SQIVND in the germline V gene (reference sequence). This CDR3 contains 16 residues. V was pared by 7 bases and J by 1 base, with 19 bases between. CDR3 nucleotides: TGTGCCAGTATCCCCCACAAAGTAGGGGGGAACACTGAAGCTTTCTTT. This gives the protein CASIPHKVGGNTEAFF.